The present T cell receptor beta chain was sequenced within a study of blood T cell dynamics during melanoma immunotherapy (dated by TCRdb to the early 2020s). Describing the broader study: Patients had metastatic melanoma and received first-line pembrolizumab or nivolumab plus ipilimumab as standard of care in the United Kingdom. Consecutive patients formed a training cohort, and a further independent group of patients from the same centre was pooled into an external validation set. To find early correlates of response, the study profiled the peripheral T cell receptor repertoires of patients with metastatic melanoma both before and after one cycle of checkpoint inhibitor therapy.

A fixed 350 ng of DNA was loaded for every bulk PBMC sample. The immunoSEQ TCRb Assay kit was used according to manufacturer instructions to amplify TCR beta CDR3 sequences from genomic DNA. The KAPA Library Quantification Kit for Illumina platforms was used to quantify the pooled libraries by qPCR. Sequencing of the pooled libraries was done on an Illumina NextSeq 500, with clustering at roughly 0.6-1.1 pM. Under the source paper's analysis protocol: Analysis of the TCR data relied on immunoSEQ ANALYZER and the R LymphoSeq package. A rearrangement efficiency score was calculated as productive divided by the sum of productive and non-productive CDR3 sequences. Clonality was measured with the Gini coefficient and diversity with the Renyi index at alpha=1, and both measures were compared pairwise between timepoints within each patient. Clonal relatedness, based on an edit distance of 3, and repertoire similarity, based on the Bhattacharyya coefficient, were both computed in LymphoSeq. To classify response, a linear discriminant analysis based on week-3 changes in clonality and diversity was built with the R MASS and caret packages. TCRdb stores this immuneACCESS table with in-frame sequences only. Part of the clones is absent; in the studies checked, under half of the shortfall reflects unresolved V genes, and no reason is known for the rest. Clonal size and the V and J genes are those of that table, whereas D and trimming came from the DNA. This sample lists approximately 7,600 clones; more than 75% were detected once. The top ten clones comprise 5% to 5.5% of the sample.

The time point label corresponds to: week 3, after first cycle of checkpoint inhibitor. Blood samples were taken at two points: before treatment (T0) and at week 3 (W3), which came after the first cycle of checkpoint blockade. Except for two patients with rapid clinical progression, response was assessed 12 weeks after the first infusion by RECIST 1.1; disease control meant complete response, partial response or stable disease. Patients were not eligible if they had prior systemic cancer treatment, concomitant immunosuppressant therapy or synchronous other active malignancies. Both bulk PBMC and plasma cell-free DNA were sequenced for TCR beta so that circulating cells and T cell turnover could be tracked. PBMC were isolated from blood with Lymphoprep and SepMate tubes, followed by red cell lysis. QIAamp DNA Blood Mini kits were used to extract DNA from PBMC and sorted T cell subsets. Sequences LGHNA (CDR1) and YNFKEQ (CDR2) are obtained from the germline V gene. Reading from cysteine to phenylalanine, the CDR3 counts 16 amino acids. The entry retains the CDR3 DNA only, 48 bases that are in frame from base 1. Trimmed from V: 4 bases; trimmed from J: 5 bases; junction bases lacking a gene match: 9.

General study outcomes and caveats: Whether the T cell clones driving repertoire changes were melanoma-specific or reflected general immune activation could not be determined in the study. The relatively small sample size was acknowledged as a potential limitation on generalization of the results. A bifurcated reorganization of the PBMC repertoire at W3, with increased clonality or increased diversity, was observed in patients who later achieved disease control, unlike in progressors.

Notes on this clone: Its antigen is currently not known. Base qualities are not provided; no much larger clone lies one nucleotide away.

Recombination connected TRBV4-2 to TRBJ2-1, with 9 bases matching TRBD2. The source was blood, collected from a patient treated with checkpoint blockade. The receptor was derived from a human donor with melanoma. CDR3 reads: CASSRQRGALDNEQFF. In nucleotides, the sequence is TGTGCCAGCAGCCGTCAGCGGGGGGCCCTCGACAATGAGCAGTTCTTC.